This record looks at one T cell receptor (beta chain) sequence and its context. The sample comes from a study of blood T cell repertoires in COVID-19. The CDR3 length is 16 residues. Trimming left V 1 base short and J 9 bases short, with 16 bases between. Per the germline V gene, CDR1 is SGHVS and CDR2 is FQNEAQ. Participant-reported clinical history was the basis for cohort assignment. Only in-frame clones appear in the TCRdb table, and some are missing; sequencing was by immunoSEQ multiplex PCR. The profile shows some 300,000 clones, approximately 90% of them singletons. This clonotype originated in a man aged 25 to 40 who had recovered from COVID-19. Sequenced sample: PBMCs or T cells enriched from blood (not recorded which). The rearrangement joins TRBV7-8 to TRBJ1-6, with D perhaps TRBD1 (6 bases). The CDR3 nucleotides are TGTGCCAGCAGCTTAGTCCGAAGGGGGTTCGGTTCACCCCTCCACTTT. It is translated as CASSLVRRGFGSPLHF.